This T cell receptor beta chain appears in the sequencing data of a study of CD8 T cells in ankylosing spondylitis (dated by TCRdb to about 2017). With regard to the full study: T cell receptor beta repertoires were profiled in healthy donors and ankylosing spondylitis patients so that disease-linked TCR variants could be found. The full study cohort comprised about 23 ankylosing spondylitis patients and around 100 healthy donors. Samples of peripheral blood were taken, and for ankylosing spondylitis patients, synovial fluid was collected as well. The study at large found these results: The disease-linked clones were reported as significantly enriched in matched synovial fluid samples from ankylosing spondylitis patients. The disease-linked clones had a CD8+ phenotype and were found at relatively low frequencies in peripheral blood. Blood from ankylosing spondylitis patients appeared to be characterized by a TCR beta motif composed of under ten highly homologous amino acid variants. Some TCR beta motif variants had previously been reported in synovial fluid and blood of reactive arthritis patients, which suggested common disease-initiation mechanisms.

Remarks on this clonotype: This receptor's antigen is unknown. No much larger clone exists at a distance of one base, and base qualities are not known.

The trim is 1 base for V and 0 bases for J, with a gap of 7 bases between the germline ends. Its CDR3 holds 16 amino acids, cysteine through phenylalanine. Here the CDR3 DNA is all that survives: 48 bases in frame from base 1. Taken from the germline V gene (reference sequence), the CDR1 and CDR2 loops are LNHNV and YYDKDF. Sequencer: Illumina HiSeq 2500. TCR beta libraries were prepared by quantitative 5'-RACE with molecular barcodes. Under the source paper's analysis protocol: Disease-linked TCR variants were identified with a new computational method built on a probabilistic model of VDJ rearrangement. The public reads were reprocessed in TCRdb via fastp at Q25 and MiXCR, keeping in-frame beta chains. Each entry merges the rows of one CDR3 protein and shows their most common DNA and genes. The V and J calls were not made by the authors but by TCRdb's processing. This sample comprises approximately 400,000 distinct CDR3 sequences, 15% to 20% of them detected only once. The ten largest make up just over 1% of the sample.

The receptor was isolated from a male donor with ankylosing spondylitis. The specimen was blood, either unsorted or a sorted T cell fraction (not recorded which). Recombination connected TRBV15 to TRBJ2-6; the D gene is possibly TRBD1, with 5 bases matching. The DNA is as follows: TGTGCCACCAGCAGAGGTGACAGCTCTGGGGCCAACGTCCTGACTTTC. Its coded protein is CATSRGDSSGANVLTF. With all but the CDR3 taken from the reference TRBV15 and TRBJ2-6 genes, the full variable domain is: DAMVIQNPRYQVTQFGKPVTLSCSQTLNHNVMYWYQQKSSQAPKLLFHYYDKDFNNEADTPDNFQSRRPNTSFCFLDIRSPGLGDTAMYLCATSRGDSSGANVLTFGAGSRLTVL.